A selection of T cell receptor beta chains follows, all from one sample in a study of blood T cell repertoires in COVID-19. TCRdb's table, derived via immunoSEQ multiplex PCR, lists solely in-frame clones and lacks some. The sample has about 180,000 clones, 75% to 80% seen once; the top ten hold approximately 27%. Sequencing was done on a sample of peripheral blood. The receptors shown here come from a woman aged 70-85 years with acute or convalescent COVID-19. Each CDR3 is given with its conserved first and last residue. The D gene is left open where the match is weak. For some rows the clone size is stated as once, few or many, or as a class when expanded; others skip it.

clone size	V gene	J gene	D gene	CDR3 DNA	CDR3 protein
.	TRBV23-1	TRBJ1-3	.	TGCGCCAGCATCCGAACAGGGTTCTCTGGAAACACCATATATTTT	CASIRTGFSGNTIYF
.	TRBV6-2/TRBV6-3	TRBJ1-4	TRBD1	TGTGCCAGCAGCCTACCAGGGGGCGATGAAAAACTGTTTTTT	CASSLPGGDEKLFF
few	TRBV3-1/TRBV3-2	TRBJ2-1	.	TGTGCCAGCAGCCAAGTTCACTCTAGCGCGAATGAGCAGTTCTTC	CASSQVHSSANEQFF
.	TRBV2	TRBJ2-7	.	TGTGCCAGCAGCAGAGAGGCCTACTACGAGCAGTACTTC	CASSREAYYEQYF
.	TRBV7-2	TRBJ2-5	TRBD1	TGTGCCAGCACCCCGACAGGGAACTTTCAAGAGACCCAGTACTTC	CASTPTGNFQETQYF
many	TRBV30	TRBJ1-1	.	TGTGCCTGGTCGCGGGGGGCCTCTGAAGCTTTCTTT	CAWSRGASEAFF
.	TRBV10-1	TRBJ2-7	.	TGCGCCATCCGAGGGGGAGCTTCCTACGAGCAGTACTTC	CAIRGGASYEQYF
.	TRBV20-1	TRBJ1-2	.	TGCAGTGCTAGAGATGGGAGCGGCTACACCTTC	CSARDGSGYTF
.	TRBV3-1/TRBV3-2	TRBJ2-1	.	TGTGCCAGCAGCCTACTAGCCGCATACAATGAGCAGTTCTTC	CASSLLAAYNEQFF
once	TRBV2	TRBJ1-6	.	TGTGCCAGCAGTGAAGAGAGCTCCTATAATTCACCCCTCCACTTT	CASSEESSYNSPLHF
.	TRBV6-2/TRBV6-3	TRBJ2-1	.	TGTGCCAGCAGTTCTTCTCTAGCGTTTGAGCAGTTCTTC	CASSSSLAFEQFF
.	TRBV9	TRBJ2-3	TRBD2	TGTGCCAGCAGCGTAGCGGGAGGGCCGTCAGATACGCAGTATTTT	CASSVAGGPSDTQYF
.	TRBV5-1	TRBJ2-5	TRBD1	TGCGCCAGCAGCAGGGACAGGTTTGGCGAGACCCAGTACTTC	CASSRDRFGETQYF
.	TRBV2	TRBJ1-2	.	TGTGCCAGCAGTGGTTCTGGCGGCTACACCTTC	CASSGSGGYTF
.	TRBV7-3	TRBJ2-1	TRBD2	TGTGCCAGCAGCACAGGACTAGCGGGCTATAATGAGCAGTTCTTC	CASSTGLAGYNEQFF
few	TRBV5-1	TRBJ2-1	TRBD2	TGCGCCAGCAGCTTCTTTAGCGGGAGCTCCTACAATGAGCAGTTCTTC	CASSFFSGSSYNEQFF
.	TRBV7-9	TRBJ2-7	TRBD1	TGTGCCAGCAGCTGGACAGGGGACTGGACGGAGCAGTACTTC	CASSWTGDWTEQYF
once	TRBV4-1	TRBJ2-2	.	TGCGCCAGCAGCCAAGGAATCCTTGACTCCCGGAACACCGGGGAGCTGTTTTTT	CASSQGILDSRNTGELFF
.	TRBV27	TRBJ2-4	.	TGTGCCAGCAGTTTATCGAGGGGAGTGGGAGGCATTCAGTACTTC	CASSLSRGVGGIQYF
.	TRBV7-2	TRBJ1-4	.	TGTGCCAGCAGCCCAAGCGGAGCAACTAATGAAAAACTGTTTTTT	CASSPSGATNEKLFF
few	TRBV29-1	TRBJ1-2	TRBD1	TGCAGCGTTGATGGGGACAGGAGGTACACCTTC	CSVDGDRRYTF
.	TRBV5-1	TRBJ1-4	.	TGCGCCAGCAGCTTGTGGGTAGGGGATGAAAAACTGTTTTTT	CASSLWVGDEKLFF
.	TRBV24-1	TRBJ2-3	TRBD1	TGTGCCACCAGTGACCCCACGGACAGGGTGGATACGCAGTATTTT	CATSDPTDRVDTQYF
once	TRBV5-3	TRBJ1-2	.	TGTGCCAGAAGCCCGGGAGGGAGAACCCATAACTATGGCTACACCTTC	CARSPGGRTHNYGYTF
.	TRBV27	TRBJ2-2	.	TGTGCCAGCAGTTTGGGAGGACGCGGGGAGCTGTTTTTT	CASSLGGRGELFF
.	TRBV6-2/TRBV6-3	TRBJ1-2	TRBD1	TGTGCCAGCAGTTATCTAAGAGGGACAGGGATTAGTGGCTACACCTTC	CASSYLRGTGISGYTF
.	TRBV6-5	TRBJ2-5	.	TGTGCCAGCAGCCCCCTTTCGAGCGGAGAGACCCAGTACTTC	CASSPLSSGETQYF
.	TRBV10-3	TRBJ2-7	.	TGTGCCATCTCGGCGGGGCTCTCCTACGAGCAGTACTTC	CAISAGLSYEQYF
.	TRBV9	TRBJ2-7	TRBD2	TGTGCCAGCAGCACCCTAGGGCGGGAGGGAATCTACGAGCAGTACTTC	CASSTLGREGIYEQYF
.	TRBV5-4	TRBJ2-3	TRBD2	TGTGCCAGCAGCTTGAGGAGGACTAGAGACACAGATACGCAGTATTTT	CASSLRRTRDTDTQYF
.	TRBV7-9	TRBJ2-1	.	TGTGCCAGCAGCTTAGCGTCGGTCCCGCAGTTCTTC	CASSLASVPQFF
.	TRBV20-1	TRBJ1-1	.	TGCAGTGCTGCAGGGGACACTGAAGCTTTCTTT	CSAAGDTEAFF
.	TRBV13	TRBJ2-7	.	TGTGCCAGCAGCTTCTCTGGACTGATCGAGCAGTACTTC	CASSFSGLIEQYF